The 29 T cell receptor beta chains listed next were all sequenced from one sample in a study of OX40 agonist ivuxolimab in advanced cancers. Using immunoSEQ multiplex PCR, the repertoire was profiled, and TCRdb retains in-frame clones only, with some absent. Of about 86,000 clones in the sample, 87% were seen once. This specimen was CD4+ or CD8+ T cells sorted from blood, taken in a trial of the OX40 agonist ivuxolimab. The receptors originated from an adult with an advanced solid tumor such as melanoma, head and neck, liver or kidney cancer.

J is TRBJ2-2 and V is TRBV7-2; 12 bases map to TRBD2. V lost 2 bases to trimming and J lost 4 bases; unmatched junction nucleotides: 5. Germline V gene sequence: CDR1 SGHTA, CDR2 FQGNSA. The CDR3 runs to 17 residues. The CDR3 region has the DNA TGTGCCAGCAGCTTACTTTCTAGCGGGGGGGCCACCGGGGAGCTGTTTTTT. Translating it yields CASSLLSSGGATGELFF. Based on the CDR3 plus reference TRBV7-2 and TRBJ2-2, the full variable domain is GAGVSQSPSNKVTEKGKDVELRCDPISGHTALYWYRQSLGQGLEFLIYFQGNSAPDKSGLPSDRFSAERTGGSVSTLTIQRTQQEDSAVYLCASSLLSSGGATGELFFGEGSRLTVL.

V usage is TRBV11-2 and J usage is TRBJ2-2; 7 nucleotides agree with TRBD2. With 5 bases clipped from V and 2 bases from J, the junction kept 8 bases outside the gene matches. Germline CDR1 SGHAT, CDR2 FQNNGV. This CDR3 is 16 amino acids long. The CDR3 loop reads CASSIQRGDNTGELFF. In DNA, the CDR3 is TGTGCCAGCAGCATACAACGGGGGGACAACACCGGGGAGCTGTTTTTT.

The chain has TRBV7-2 and TRBJ2-1, with 7 bases that match TRBD1. This CDR3 region has 12 residues. Unmatched junction bases numbered 4, after V lost 5 bases and J lost 9 bases. From germline, CDR1 is SGHTA and CDR2 FQGNSA. CDR3 bases: TGTGCCAGCAGCCCTTCAGGGGGTGAGCAGTTCTTC. Protein product: CASSPSGGEQFF.

This clone was counted between two and nine times. J is TRBJ2-3 and V is TRBV11-3; the match to TRBD2 covers 7 bases. J was trimmed by 1 base and V by 2 bases; bases with no gene match: 6. The length of the CDR3 is 16 residues. Looked up from germline, CDR1 is SGHNT and CDR2 is YENEEA. The CDR3 sequence is CASSLRGSGGTDTQYF. Here the CDR3 DNA reads TGTGCCAGCAGCTTACGGGGAAGCGGGGGCACAGATACGCAGTATTTT.

The CDR3 is CASSPSGLQFF. The CDR3 DNA sequence: TGTGCCAGCTCCCCTAGCGGGTTGCAGTTCTTC. This chain joins TRBV18 and TRBJ2-1; 8 bases line up with TRBD2. The CDR3 has 11 residues. CDR1 KGHSH and CDR2 LQKENI come from the germline V gene. Losses at the gene ends were 6 bases for V and 12 bases for J; bases not matched to a gene: 4.

V and J are TRBV11-2 and TRBJ2-1; possible D gene TRBD1, 5 bases. The germline V gene encodes CDR1 SGHAT and CDR2 FQNNGV. The CDR3 covers 15 residues. V was clipped by 2 bases and J by 0 bases, with 8 bases between them. CDR3 sequence (DNA): TGTGCCAGCAGCTTAACCAGGGACTCCTACAATGAGCAGTTCTTC. Protein: CASSLTRDSYNEQFF.

This rearrangement joins TRBV28 to TRBJ1-2, with 7 bases fitting TRBD1. Trimming removed 8 bases from V and 4 bases from J; junction bases left unmatched: 10. Germline V gene sequence: CDR1 MDHEN, CDR2 SYDVKM. This CDR3 spans 14 amino acids. The CDR3 DNA reads TGTGCCAGCTCAACAGGGGCGAACTCCTATGGCTACACCTTC. Translated, it gives CASSTGANSYGYTF.

The chain carries TRBV6-1 and TRBJ1-1; possible D gene TRBD1, 6 bases. Trimming left V 9 bases short and J 0 bases short, with 17 bases between. The CDR3 length is 15 residues. The V gene's germline CDR1 is MNHNS and CDR2 SASEGT. Written as DNA, the CDR3 is TGTGCCAGTCGGGGGGCAGATCTTATGAACACTGAAGCTTTCTTT. As protein: CASRGADLMNTEAFF.

The count of this clone is one. The rearrangement uses TRBV5-1 and TRBJ1-3, with D maybe TRBD1 (6 bases). Trimming stripped 2 bases from V and 1 base from J, with 7 bases between. The CDR3 runs 14 residues. CDR1 and CDR2 from the germline V gene are SGHRS and YFSETQ. In DNA form, the CDR3 reads TGCGCCAGCAGCTTAGGACAGTCTGGAAACACCATATATTTT. Its protein is CASSLGQSGNTIYF.

V is TRBV7-2 and J is TRBJ2-7; 8 bases agree with TRBD1. The CDR3 is 13 amino acids. The germline gives CDR1 SGHTA, CDR2 FQGNSA. The trim removed 1 base at V and 9 bases at J, leaving 5 bases unmatched. CDR3 bases: TGTGCCAGCAGCTTAGTGGACAGGGTAGGGCAGTACTTC. Translating it yields CASSLVDRVGQYF.

V usage is TRBV5-4 and J usage is TRBJ2-7; D may be TRBD2 (6 bases). V lost 4 bases, J lost 2 bases, and 10 bases lay in between. CDR1 and CDR2 (germline): SGHNT, YYREEE (reference sequence). This CDR3 is 13 amino acids long. CDR3 protein: CASSPGEPYEQYF. CDR3 DNA sequence: TGTGCCAGCAGCCCGGGGGAACCCTACGAGCAGTACTTC.

The chain recombines TRBV6-5 with TRBJ2-4; 9 bases match TRBD1. Germline CDR1 and CDR2: MNHEY and SVGAGI. CDR3 length equals 14 residues. The ends lost 4 bases at V and 7 bases at J; junction bases unmatched: 5. In nucleotides, the CDR3 is TGTGCCAGCAGTTCCGGGACAGGGATGAACATTCAGTACTTC. Translating it yields CASSSGTGMNIQYF.

The V call is TRBV5-1, the J call TRBJ2-5, with 7 bases aligning to TRBD1. The CDR3 runs to 14 residues. With V trimmed by 3 bases and J by 5 bases, 7 bases remained unmatched. Germline CDR1 is SGHRS and CDR2 is YFSETQ. The CDR3 loop reads CASSSTGAGETQYF. CDR3 bases: TGCGCCAGCAGCTCAACAGGGGCTGGGGAGACCCAGTACTTC.

Only one count was recorded for this clone. The CDR3 sequence: CASSPLGNQPQHF. In DNA, the CDR3 is TGCGCCAGCAGTCCCCTGGGCAATCAGCCCCAGCATTTT. V usage is TRBV23-1 and J usage is TRBJ1-5; no reliable D call. TRBV23-1 is noted as an ORF with a role that remains uncertain. This CDR3 has 13 residues. Trimming took 4 bases from V and 2 from J, leaving 6 bases between them.

The genes are TRBV6-1 and TRBJ1-1, with D possibly TRBD1 on 5 matching bases. CDR3 size: 15 residues. Germline CDR1 and CDR2: MNHNS and SASEGT. The V end was cut by 6 bases, the J end by 0 bases, with 14 bases between. The CDR3 reads CASRDNRVVNTEAFF. CDR3 nucleotide sequence: TGTGCCAGCAGGGACAATCGGGTTGTGAACACTGAAGCTTTCTTT.

The CDR3 DNA follows: TGTGCAATTAGCGGGGGAGATTACGAGCAGTACTTC. Its protein is CAISGGDYEQYF. The rearrangement links TRBV10-3 to TRBJ2-7, with TRBD2 identical over 9 bases. Germline values: CDR1 ENHRY, CDR2 SYGVKD. The CDR3 runs to 12 residues.

The chain combines TRBV29-1 with TRBJ1-4; 9 nucleotides agree with TRBD1. Looked up from germline, CDR1 is SQVTM and CDR2 is ANQGSEA. This CDR3 has 14 residues. With 6 bases clipped from V and 7 bases from J, the junction kept 9 bases outside the gene matches. This CDR3 is CSVEPGQGSEKLFF. CDR3 coding DNA: TGCAGCGTCGAGCCGGGACAGGGAAGTGAAAAACTGTTTTTT.

The chain employs TRBV7-2 and TRBJ1-1; TRBD1 might be the D (5 bases). Trimming shortened V by 5 bases and J by 7 bases, and 11 bases separated the two germline ends. CDR3 size: 12 residues. CDR1 SGHTA and CDR2 FQGNSA come from the germline V gene. The CDR3 nucleotides are TGTGCCAGCAGCAGGGACGACGGTGAAGCTTTCTTT. This gives the protein CASSRDDGEAFF.

The V and J genes are TRBV15 and TRBJ2-7; D remains ambiguous. From germline, CDR1 is LNHNV and CDR2 YYDKDF (reference sequence). The CDR3 is 11 residues long. V dropped 0 bases and J dropped 6 bases, with 3 bases sitting between them. In DNA form, the CDR3 reads TGTGCCACCAGCAGAGACGGCGAGCAGTACTTC. It codes for CATSRDGEQYF.

The J gene is TRBJ1-1, the V gene TRBV5-1; D is perhaps TRBD1 (5 bases). The CDR3 runs to 14 residues. Trimming pared 1 base from V and 1 base from J, leaving 8 bases between. The germline gives CDR1 SGHRS, CDR2 YFSETQ. In DNA form, the CDR3 reads TGCGCCAGCAGCTTGCAGGGTAAGAACACTGAAGCTTTCTTT. Translating it yields CASSLQGKNTEAFF.

This clone was seen a handful of times. V gene TRBV11-3 combines with J gene TRBJ2-1; 8 bases fit TRBD2. The CDR3 is 16 amino acids. Germline V CDR1 and CDR2: SGHNT, YENEEA. With 0 bases clipped from V and 3 bases from J, the junction kept 4 bases outside the gene matches. The CDR3 spells CASSLEGLAGYNEQFF. The CDR3 DNA reads as TGTGCCAGCAGCTTAGAGGGGCTAGCGGGCTACAATGAGCAGTTCTTC.

CDR3 DNA: TGTGCCAGCAGCTCCGGACATGTTTCCGTTTTTAATGAAAAACTGTTTTTT. Translating it yields CASSSGHVSVFNEKLFF. This sequence joins TRBV7-8 and TRBJ1-4; possible D gene TRBD1, 5 bases. Germline V gene lookup returns CDR1 SGHVS and CDR2 FQNEAQ. The ends were cut back, 4 bases at V and 4 bases at J, with 19 bases in the middle. This CDR3 comprises 17 residues.

The CDR3 bases are TGTGCCAGCAGCTCCGGGGGGCTTTCCGGGGAGCTGTTTTTT. Its protein product is CASSSGGLSGELFF. The chain carries TRBV7-2 and TRBJ2-2; D is perhaps TRBD2 (7 bases). This CDR3 is built from 14 residues. V lost 4 bases and J 6 bases, leaving 12 bases between the germline ends. CDR1 is SGHTA and CDR2 is FQGNSA in the germline V gene.

The chain employs TRBV30 and TRBJ1-6, with D possibly matching TRBD1 (5 bases). The CDR3 loop spans 13 amino acids. CDR1 and CDR2 (germline): GTSNPN, SVGIG (reference sequence). V lost 5 bases to trimming and J lost 5 bases, with 10 bases between them. CDR3 nucleotides: TGTGCCTGGGGGGTGGGGGATAATTCACCCCTCCACTTT. This translates into CAWGVGDNSPLHF.

This clone was counted only a few times. This chain joins TRBV30 and TRBJ1-3; D is unclear. Trimming stripped 0 bases from V and 4 bases from J, with 7 bases between. CDR1 is GTSNPN and CDR2 is SVGIG in the germline V gene (reference sequence). CDR3 length equals 13 residues. CDR3 loop: CAWSVGRGNTIYF. The CDR3 coding sequence is TGTGCCTGGAGTGTGGGCAGGGGAAACACCATATATTTT. Drawing the rest from reference TRBV30 and TRBJ1-3, the complete variable domain is SQTIHQWPATLVQPVGSPLSLECTVEGTSNPNLYWYRQAAGRGLQLLFYSVGIGQISSEVPQNLSASRPQDRQFILSSKKLLLSDSGFYLCAWSVGRGNTIYFGEGSWLTVV.

The J gene is TRBJ1-2, the V gene TRBV5-4, with D possibly TRBD1 on 5 matching bases. Per germline, CDR1 SGHNT and CDR2 YYREEE (reference sequence). The V end was cut by 2 bases, the J end by 2 bases, with 7 bases between. The CDR3 sequence is 13 residues long. CDR3 sequence reads: CASSFGGNYGYTF. In nucleotides, the CDR3 is TGTGCCAGCAGCTTCGGGGGAAACTATGGCTACACCTTC.

This chain links TRBV30 with TRBJ2-7, with D perhaps TRBD2 (6 bases). Germline CDR1 GTSNPN, CDR2 SVGIG (reference sequence). The germline V and J ends were trimmed by 3 bases and 3 bases, with 9 bases remaining between them. The CDR3 is made up of 12 amino acids. The CDR3, as DNA: TGTGCCTGGAGGGGGGGTGTCTACGAGCAGTACTTC. Protein: CAWRGGVYEQYF.

This clone has only one observation. J is TRBJ2-7 and V is TRBV19; TRBD1 matches at 9 bases. The V gene's germline CDR1 is LNHDA and CDR2 SQIVND (reference sequence). V shed 11 bases, J shed 8 bases, and the junction held 16 bases outside the gene matches. The CDR3 has 14 residues. CDR3 protein: CASTPGDRDPKQYF. The DNA of the CDR3 is TGTGCCTCCACCCCGGGGGACAGGGACCCCAAGCAGTACTTC.

V gene TRBV5-1 combines with J gene TRBJ2-3; 10 bases fit TRBD2. The CDR3 is 16 amino acids. The V segment lost 0 bases and the J segment 0 bases; nucleotides outside the gene matches: 1. Germline-derived CDR1 and CDR2 are SGHRS and YFSETQ. The DNA for the CDR3 is TGCGCCAGCAGCTTGGGGACTAGCGGAAGCACAGATACGCAGTATTTT. This codes for CASSLGTSGSTDTQYF.